This T cell receptor (beta chain) was captured by sequencing in a study of glioma-infiltrating T cells after dendritic cell vaccination. V dropped 0 bases and J dropped 3 bases, with 5 bases sitting between them. The CDR3 consists of 13 residues. CDR1 is GTSNPN, CDR2 SVGIG, per germline (reference sequence). Only one count was recorded for this clone. The time point: after dendritic cell vaccination, including at tumor progression/relapse. Assay used: immunoSEQ multiplex PCR; TCRdb lists only in-frame clones, some missing. This sample has tens of thousands of clones; roughly 90% occur once, and the top ten carry less than 6.5%.

The chain is built from TRBV30 and TRBJ2-2; no clear D gene. Sequences were derived from blood, sampled after dendritic cell vaccination. This TCR came from a human donor with glioblastoma. The CDR3 is CAWSVRDTGELFF. DNA of the CDR3: TGTGCCTGGAGTGTACGGGACACCGGGGAGCTGTTTTTT.